This passage covers 9 T cell receptor beta chains from one sample sequenced in a study of blood T cell repertoires in COVID-19. Sequencing was performed with immunoSEQ multiplex PCR; in TCRdb, only in-frame clones are kept and a portion is missing. The repertoire consists of 140,000 or so clones, with 76% occurring once and the leading ten covering roughly 4.2%. Sequencing input: peripheral blood. Source of these receptors: a man aged 60-69 years with acute or convalescent COVID-19.

The chain combines TRBV24-1 with TRBJ1-1; D remains unclear. In germline, CDR1 is KGHDR, CDR2 SFDVKD. This CDR3 is 13 amino acids long. The V end lost 4 bases, the J end lost 0 bases, and 5 bases lay between the germline ends. The CDR3 DNA sequence: TGTGCCACCAGTGACAGTATGAACACTGAAGCTTTCTTT. This gives the protein CATSDSMNTEAFF.

This clone turned up a few times. The chain joins TRBV5-1 to TRBJ1-1, with 10 positions matching TRBD1. The CDR3 length is 19 residues. The J segment lost 1 base and the V segment lost 5 bases, leaving 17 bases of the junction unmatched. CDR1 is SGHRS and CDR2 is YFSETQ in the germline V gene. As DNA, the CDR3 is TGCGCCAGCAGGTTCGGACAGGGGGGCATAGGTATTCGGAACACTGAAGCTTTCTTT. Translating it yields CASRFGQGGIGIRNTEAFF.

The chain links TRBV19 to TRBJ2-2; 7 bases align to TRBD1. Germline-derived CDR1 and CDR2 are LNHDA and SQIVND (reference sequence). V gave up 1 base and J gave up 10 bases; unmatched junction bases: 6. The CDR3 contains 14 residues. The CDR3 spells CASSIGQGVEELFF. The CDR3 DNA is TGTGCCAGTAGTATAGGCCAGGGGGTCGAGGAGCTGTTTTTT.

The chain is built from TRBV28 and TRBJ2-1; 13 positions match TRBD2. The CDR3 spans 16 residues. V lost 3 bases and J lost 4; bases outside the gene matches: 3. Looked up from germline, CDR1 is MDHEN and CDR2 is SYDVKM. In DNA form, the CDR3 reads TGTGCCAGCAGTTTCACTAGCGGGAGGGAGTACAATGAGCAGTTCTTC. It translates to CASSFTSGREYNEQFF.

The genes are TRBV5-1 and TRBJ1-3; D is possibly TRBD1 (5 bases). The V end lost 1 base, the J end lost 3 bases, and 14 bases lay between the germline ends. Looked up from germline, CDR1 is SGHRS and CDR2 is YFSETQ. The CDR3 is 16 residues long. The CDR3 protein is CASSLQGLIGGNTIYF. The CDR3 nucleotides read TGCGCCAGCAGCTTGCAGGGATTGATCGGTGGAAACACCATATATTTT.

This chain uses TRBV2 with TRBJ2-7; D might be TRBD2 (7 bases). CDR3 length: 15 residues. V was trimmed by 3 bases and J by 0 bases, leaving 12 bases between them. Germline values: CDR1 SNHLY, CDR2 FYNNEI. In DNA form, the CDR3 reads TGTGCCAGCAGTGACGGGGGCGGGAGCTCCTACGAGCAGTACTTC. This translates into CASSDGGGSSYEQYF.

Comments on this clone: This CDR3 is also generated by other DNA sequences in the sample. V and J are TRBV19 and TRBJ1-5; 9 nucleotides align to TRBD1. This CDR3 spans 15 amino acids. J lost 6 bases, V lost 7 bases, and 10 bases had no gene match. The germline CDR1 and CDR2 sequences are LNHDA and SQIVND (reference sequence). CDR3 amino acids: CASTPTGGRSQPQHF. In DNA form, the CDR3 reads TGTGCCAGTACCCCGACAGGGGGAAGAAGTCAGCCCCAGCATTTT.

The chain has TRBV6-6 and TRBJ2-3, with a possible D match to TRBD1 (6 bases). CDR1 MNHNY and CDR2 SVGAGI come from the germline V gene (reference sequence). The CDR3 is 16 residues long. V lost 4 bases and J lost 0, with 14 bases in between. This CDR3 is CASSLRWTASTDTQYF. The CDR3 coding sequence is TGTGCCAGCAGTTTAAGGTGGACAGCTAGCACAGATACGCAGTATTTT.

The CDR3 loop reads CASSLLTSGGRNIQYF. The CDR3 DNA sequence: TGTGCCAGCAGCTTACTGACTAGCGGGGGCAGAAACATTCAGTACTTC. V gene TRBV5-6 combines with J gene TRBJ2-4, with 12 bases fitting TRBD2. J lost 6 bases, V lost 2 bases, and 6 bases had no gene match. Germline values: CDR1 SGHDT, CDR2 YYEEEE. CDR3 size: 16 residues.